These T cell receptor beta chains were read from a single sample in a study of T-cell memory formation after mild COVID-19. TCRdb ran MiXCR on the 5' RACE reads and lists one entry per CDR3 protein. In the table there are about 470,000 distinct CDR3 sequences, 25% of which are singletons. Source material: PBMCs or a T cell subset sorted from them (not recorded which). The receptors stem from an adult woman who had mild COVID-19 (a few samples of this study predate the infection). Cell type and time point are not known. Each CDR3 is given with its conserved first and last residue. A D gene is named only where the DNA matches it firmly. The size entry is marked missing in some rows and otherwise reads once, few, many or a size class.

abundance: many
v_gene: TRBV7-9
j_gene: TRBJ2-1
d_gene: TRBD1
CDR3nt: TGTGCCAGCAGCCGCGGGACAGGGTACAATGAGCAGTTCTTC
CDR3aa: CASSRGTGYNEQFF

abundance: few
v_gene: TRBV5-5
j_gene: TRBJ2-1
d_gene: -
CDR3nt: TGTGCCACAGGGGATGAGCAGTTCTTC
CDR3aa: CATGDEQFF

abundance: few
v_gene: TRBV3-1
j_gene: TRBJ2-7
d_gene: -
CDR3nt: TGTGCCAGCAGCCAAATAGTCGGCGAGCAGTACTTC
CDR3aa: CASSQIVGEQYF

abundance: -
v_gene: TRBV7-2
j_gene: TRBJ1-5
d_gene: -
CDR3nt: TGTGCCAGCAGCGCGACAGGTCGATATCAGCCCCAGCATTTT
CDR3aa: CASSATGRYQPQHF

abundance: many
v_gene: TRBV7-6
j_gene: TRBJ2-3
d_gene: TRBD2
CDR3nt: TGTGCCAGCAGGCGGGGGGGCCTTACAGATACGCAGTATTTT
CDR3aa: CASRRGGLTDTQYF

abundance: few
v_gene: TRBV18
j_gene: TRBJ2-4
d_gene: TRBD1
CDR3nt: TGTGCCAGCTCATCGGGACAGGGGATGGACATTCAGTACTTC
CDR3aa: CASSSGQGMDIQYF

abundance: few
v_gene: TRBV10-3
j_gene: TRBJ2-7
d_gene: TRBD1
CDR3nt: TGTGCCATCAGGCCGGGACAGGGACCCTACGAGCAGTACTTC
CDR3aa: CAIRPGQGPYEQYF

abundance: -
v_gene: TRBV7-9
j_gene: TRBJ2-7
d_gene: -
CDR3nt: TGTGCCAGCAGCTTTGCAGGGTCGCCCTACGAGCAGTACTTC
CDR3aa: CASSFAGSPYEQYF

abundance: -
v_gene: TRBV5-4
j_gene: TRBJ2-1
d_gene: -
CDR3nt: TGTGCCAGCAGCCCCAATAGCTATACTGAGCAGTTCTTC
CDR3aa: CASSPNSYTEQFF

abundance: few
v_gene: TRBV5-1
j_gene: TRBJ2-1
d_gene: -
CDR3nt: TGCGCCAGCAGCTTGGAGGGACCCCGAGCCTACAATGAGCAGTTCTTC
CDR3aa: CASSLEGPRAYNEQFF

abundance: few
v_gene: TRBV10-3
j_gene: TRBJ2-1
d_gene: TRBD1
CDR3nt: TGTGCCATCAGTGGGGGACAGGGGGATTCGGCCTACAATGAGCAGTTCTTC
CDR3aa: CAISGGQGDSAYNEQFF

abundance: few
v_gene: TRBV18
j_gene: TRBJ2-1
d_gene: TRBD2
CDR3nt: TGTGCCAGCTCACCACTGCTAGCGGGGGGTTACAATGAGCAGTTCTTC
CDR3aa: CASSPLLAGGYNEQFF

abundance: few
v_gene: TRBV14
j_gene: TRBJ2-1
d_gene: TRBD2
CDR3nt: TGTGCCAGCACCCGTATAGCGGGAGTGCCCGATGAGCAGTTCTTC
CDR3aa: CASTRIAGVPDEQFF

abundance: -
v_gene: TRBV9
j_gene: TRBJ1-2
d_gene: -
CDR3nt: TGTGCCAGCAGCGAACAATTTTTACCTGGGTATGGCTACACCTTC
CDR3aa: CASSEQFLPGYGYTF

abundance: -
v_gene: TRBV7-9
j_gene: TRBJ1-6
d_gene: TRBD1
CDR3nt: TGTGCCAGCAGCTTAGGTGGGACAGTACGCAATTCACCCCTCCACTTT
CDR3aa: CASSLGGTVRNSPLHF

abundance: -
v_gene: TRBV4-3
j_gene: TRBJ2-5
d_gene: TRBD1
CDR3nt: TGCGCCAGCAGCCAACCCGGACAGGCCCAAGAGACCCAGTACTTC
CDR3aa: CASSQPGQAQETQYF

abundance: -
v_gene: TRBV12-3/TRBV12-4
j_gene: TRBJ2-7
d_gene: TRBD2
CDR3nt: TGTGCCAGCAGTTTGTCACGGATGGGGGGGTACGAGCAGTACTTC
CDR3aa: CASSLSRMGGYEQYF

abundance: few
v_gene: TRBV7-9
j_gene: TRBJ2-7
d_gene: TRBD2
CDR3nt: TGTGCCAGCAGCATGGGGACTAGCCCCTACGAGCAGTACTTC
CDR3aa: CASSMGTSPYEQYF

abundance: few
v_gene: TRBV5-1
j_gene: TRBJ2-7
d_gene: -
CDR3nt: TGCGCCAGCAGCTTGGAGGGATACTACGAGCAGTACTTC
CDR3aa: CASSLEGYYEQYF

abundance: -
v_gene: TRBV7-9
j_gene: TRBJ1-1
d_gene: -
CDR3nt: TGTGCCAGCAGGTCGACTGCTCCGAACACTGAAGCTTTCTTT
CDR3aa: CASRSTAPNTEAFF

abundance: few
v_gene: TRBV7-9
j_gene: TRBJ2-5
d_gene: TRBD2
CDR3nt: TGTGCCAGCAGCCGGGAGAGCGGGACTAAAGAGACCCAGTACTTC
CDR3aa: CASSRESGTKETQYF

abundance: -
v_gene: TRBV12-3/TRBV12-4
j_gene: TRBJ2-5
d_gene: -
CDR3nt: TGTGCCAGCAGAGATAGCGTTCTAGGGTCCCAGTACTTC
CDR3aa: CASRDSVLGSQYF

abundance: -
v_gene: TRBV4-3
j_gene: TRBJ1-2
d_gene: -
CDR3nt: TGCGCCAGCAGCCAAGTCCCGGGCAGCGGGAATGGCTACACCTTC
CDR3aa: CASSQVPGSGNGYTF

abundance: few
v_gene: TRBV30
j_gene: TRBJ2-3
d_gene: TRBD2
CDR3nt: TGTGCCTGGAGTGTGCTAGCGGGAGTTACGCAGTATTTT
CDR3aa: CAWSVLAGVTQYF

abundance: few
v_gene: TRBV29-1
j_gene: TRBJ2-1
d_gene: TRBD2
CDR3nt: TGCAGCGTTCCGGGGAGGGAGGGCGGTGAGCAGTTCTTC
CDR3aa: CSVPGREGGEQFF

abundance: -
v_gene: TRBV12-3/TRBV12-4
j_gene: TRBJ2-5
d_gene: TRBD2
CDR3nt: TGTGCCAGCAGTTTGGGGACTAGTTTGGGGGAGACCCAGTACTTC
CDR3aa: CASSLGTSLGETQYF

abundance: few
v_gene: TRBV5-1
j_gene: TRBJ2-3
d_gene: TRBD2
CDR3nt: TGCGCCTCCAGAGCCCAGGGGGGACTAGCGGCTGATACGCAGTATTTT
CDR3aa: CASRAQGGLAADTQYF

abundance: -
v_gene: TRBV5-1
j_gene: TRBJ2-7
d_gene: TRBD1
CDR3nt: TGCGCCAGCAGCTTGGGACAGGGGATGGACGAGCAGTACTTC
CDR3aa: CASSLGQGMDEQYF

abundance: few
v_gene: TRBV6-5
j_gene: TRBJ2-5
d_gene: -
CDR3nt: TGTGCCAGCAGTTATTTGAGGGGCGAGACCCAGTACTTC
CDR3aa: CASSYLRGETQYF

abundance: -
v_gene: TRBV15
j_gene: TRBJ2-7
d_gene: TRBD2
CDR3nt: TGTGCCACCAGCAGACCTAGCGGGGGGGCCCACGAGCAGTACTTC
CDR3aa: CATSRPSGGAHEQYF

abundance: many
v_gene: TRBV12-3/TRBV12-4
j_gene: TRBJ1-5
d_gene: -
CDR3nt: TGTGCCAGCAGTTTAAGGGACTATCAGCCCCAGCATTTT
CDR3aa: CASSLRDYQPQHF

abundance: -
v_gene: TRBV5-1
j_gene: TRBJ2-1
d_gene: TRBD2
CDR3nt: TGCGCCAGCAGCTCAGTAGGACTAGCGGGCCTTGGCTCCTACAATGAGCAGTTCTTC
CDR3aa: CASSSVGLAGLGSYNEQFF

abundance: few
v_gene: TRBV2
j_gene: TRBJ2-3
d_gene: -
CDR3nt: TGTGCCAGCAGTAGGGACAGCACAGATACGCAGTATTTT
CDR3aa: CASSRDSTDTQYF

abundance: -
v_gene: TRBV3-1
j_gene: TRBJ2-1
d_gene: TRBD1
CDR3nt: TGTGCCAGCAGCCGTGGACAGGGGTGGGACAATGAGCAGTTCTTC
CDR3aa: CASSRGQGWDNEQFF

abundance: many
v_gene: TRBV7-9
j_gene: TRBJ2-1
d_gene: -
CDR3nt: TGTGCCAGCAGCTTAGAAGGCCTTGAGCAGTTCTTC
CDR3aa: CASSLEGLEQFF

abundance: -
v_gene: TRBV20-1
j_gene: TRBJ2-5
d_gene: TRBD1
CDR3nt: TGCAGTGCTAAATGGACAGGGGCCCAAGAGACCCAGTACTTC
CDR3aa: CSAKWTGAQETQYF

abundance: many
v_gene: TRBV2
j_gene: TRBJ2-3
d_gene: -
CDR3nt: TGTGCCAGCTCACCCAGGAGGGTCTTATCCACAGATACGCAGTATTTT
CDR3aa: CASSPRRVLSTDTQYF

abundance: few
v_gene: TRBV30
j_gene: TRBJ1-1
d_gene: -
CDR3nt: TGTGCCACCGGACAGTCGGCCGCTTTCTTT
CDR3aa: CATGQSAAFF

abundance: -
v_gene: TRBV7-8
j_gene: TRBJ2-5
d_gene: TRBD2
CDR3nt: TGTGCCAGCAGCCGGACTAGCGGGGTCGAGACCCAGTACTTC
CDR3aa: CASSRTSGVETQYF

abundance: -
v_gene: TRBV7-3
j_gene: TRBJ2-2
d_gene: TRBD1
CDR3nt: TGTGCCAGCAGCTTACTCGTGACAGGGGGCCCCCGGGAGCTGTTTTTT
CDR3aa: CASSLLVTGGPRELFF

abundance: few
v_gene: TRBV6-5
j_gene: TRBJ2-7
d_gene: -
CDR3nt: TGTGCCAGCAGTTACTCGATTTGGCAGTCCTACGAGCAGTACTTC
CDR3aa: CASSYSIWQSYEQYF

abundance: -
v_gene: TRBV12-3/TRBV12-4
j_gene: TRBJ2-3
d_gene: -
CDR3nt: TGTGCCAGCAGCCCTCGAGGATCCAGCACAGATACGCAGTATTTT
CDR3aa: CASSPRGSSTDTQYF

abundance: -
v_gene: TRBV4-2
j_gene: TRBJ2-3
d_gene: -
CDR3nt: TGTGCCAGCAGCCAAGAGACAGAGAGCACAGATACGCAGTATTTT
CDR3aa: CASSQETESTDTQYF

abundance: few
v_gene: TRBV20-1
j_gene: TRBJ1-3
d_gene: -
CDR3nt: TGCAGTGCTAGAGATTATGTACAGAGTGGAAACACCATATATTTT
CDR3aa: CSARDYVQSGNTIYF

abundance: few
v_gene: TRBV6-5
j_gene: TRBJ2-1
d_gene: TRBD2
CDR3nt: TGTGCCAGCAGGTTCCTAGCGGGAGACAATGAGCAGTTCTTC
CDR3aa: CASRFLAGDNEQFF

abundance: many
v_gene: TRBV3-1
j_gene: TRBJ2-1
d_gene: -
CDR3nt: TGTGCCAGCAGCCATTGGGGGAGGGAGCAGTTCTTC
CDR3aa: CASSHWGREQFF

abundance: -
v_gene: TRBV7-3
j_gene: TRBJ2-5
d_gene: TRBD2
CDR3nt: TGTGCCAGCAGCTCACGGGGGGGCCCCCAGTACTTC
CDR3aa: CASSSRGGPQYF

abundance: few
v_gene: TRBV7-2
j_gene: TRBJ2-2
d_gene: -
CDR3nt: TGTGCCAGCACAAGACAGGCATCAACCGGGGAGCTGTTTTTT
CDR3aa: CASTRQASTGELFF

abundance: few
v_gene: TRBV24-1
j_gene: TRBJ2-1
d_gene: -
CDR3nt: TGTGCCACCAGTGCCGGGTACAATGAGCAGTTCTTC
CDR3aa: CATSAGYNEQFF

abundance: -
v_gene: TRBV7-8
j_gene: TRBJ2-3
d_gene: -
CDR3nt: TGTGCCAGCAGCCCCTTTAGGACATCTAGCACAGATACGCAGTATTTT
CDR3aa: CASSPFRTSSTDTQYF

abundance: few
v_gene: TRBV6-2/TRBV6-3
j_gene: TRBJ2-3
d_gene: -
CDR3nt: TGTGCCAGCAGCTCCCCCGGGAGACTAACAGATACGCAGTATTTT
CDR3aa: CASSSPGRLTDTQYF

abundance: few
v_gene: TRBV28
j_gene: TRBJ2-7
d_gene: -
CDR3nt: TGTGCCAGCGACTCCTACGCGCAGTACTTC
CDR3aa: CASDSYAQYF

abundance: -
v_gene: TRBV11-2
j_gene: TRBJ1-1
d_gene: -
CDR3nt: TGTGCCAGCAGCTTAGACCCTAGTGCGGGGACTGAAGCTTTCTTT
CDR3aa: CASSLDPSAGTEAFF

abundance: few
v_gene: TRBV29-1
j_gene: TRBJ2-2
d_gene: -
CDR3nt: TGCAGCGTTGAAGGACCGACGAACACCGGGGAGCTGTTTTTT
CDR3aa: CSVEGPTNTGELFF

abundance: -
v_gene: TRBV4-2
j_gene: TRBJ2-2
d_gene: -
CDR3nt: TGTGCCAGCAGCCTCGAGAGGGGGGCGTCCGGGGAGCTGTTTTTT
CDR3aa: CASSLERGASGELFF

abundance: -
v_gene: TRBV4-1
j_gene: TRBJ2-7
d_gene: -
CDR3nt: TGCGCCAGCAGCCAAGACCCCGGGCAGGGCTACGACGAGCAGTACTTC
CDR3aa: CASSQDPGQGYDEQYF

abundance: few
v_gene: TRBV14
j_gene: TRBJ1-2
d_gene: -
CDR3nt: TGTGCCAGCAGCCCCGCCCCACAGGCTAACTATGGCTACACCTTC
CDR3aa: CASSPAPQANYGYTF

abundance: -
v_gene: TRBV29-1
j_gene: TRBJ2-2
d_gene: TRBD1
CDR3nt: TGCAGCGTTGGTTGGCAGGGGGCGAACACCGGGGAGCTGTTTTTT
CDR3aa: CSVGWQGANTGELFF

abundance: -
v_gene: TRBV18
j_gene: TRBJ2-3
d_gene: TRBD1
CDR3nt: TGTGCCAGCTCCCTACTACCGGGACAGGGGGATGCAGATACGCAGTATTTT
CDR3aa: CASSLLPGQGDADTQYF

abundance: many
v_gene: TRBV4-1
j_gene: TRBJ1-5
d_gene: -
CDR3nt: TGCGCCAGCAGCCAAGATCGAGGGCAGCCCCAGCATTTT
CDR3aa: CASSQDRGQPQHF